Presented here are 13 T cell receptor beta chains from one specimen sequenced in a study of cytomegalovirus exposure and HLA in healthy donors. This PCR relied on a set of 60 Vbeta primers and 13 Jbeta primers. Produced via immunoSEQ multiplex PCR; TCRdb's table is partial and in-frame only. The sample comprises under 250,000 clones, over 80% of which are singletons, and 0.71% rests with the top ten. Sequencing used PBMCs. These receptors all come from a boy aged 2-9 years in good health and CMV-seronegative.

This chain uses TRBV25-1 with TRBJ1-2, with 8 bases lining up with TRBD1. The CDR3 is 15 amino acids. V dropped 0 bases and J dropped 5; count of bases not matched to a gene: 5. CDR1 is MGHDK and CDR2 is SYGVNS in the germline V gene. CDR3 bases: TGTGCCAGCAGTGAATATGGACAGGGACCTTATGGCTACACCTTC. This translates into CASSEYGQGPYGYTF.

This clone turned up a few times. The chain has TRBV5-6 and TRBJ1-2, with 7 bases fitting TRBD1. V dropped 5 bases and J dropped 3; count of bases not matched to a gene: 4. The V gene's germline CDR1 is SGHDT and CDR2 YYEEEE. CDR3 length: 13 residues. CDR3 sequence: CASSLDRDYGYTF. As DNA, the CDR3 is TGTGCCAGCAGTCTCGACAGGGACTATGGCTACACCTTC.

The chain carries TRBV7-9 and TRBJ1-1, with TRBD1 matching over 7 bases. The CDR3 consists of 15 residues. Looked up from germline, CDR1 is SEHNR and CDR2 is FQNEAQ (reference sequence). The V gene end was trimmed by 5 bases and the J gene end by 5 bases; junction bases not matched to a gene: 11. CDR3 residues: CASSPPGGGNTEAFF. CDR3 sequence (DNA): TGTGCCAGCAGCCCCCCAGGAGGGGGCAATACTGAAGCTTTCTTT.

The V gene is TRBV7-8, the J gene TRBJ2-5; D is possibly TRBD1 (5 bases). Near its end, the DNA agrees better with TRBJ2-7, so the J call may be wrong. The CDR3 covers 15 residues. Germline V gene data show CDR1 as SGHVS and CDR2 as FQNEAQ. The DNA for the CDR3 is TGTGCCAGCAGCTTAATGGGCAGGGCCTCGTACGAGCAGTACTTC. Its protein is CASSLMGRASYEQYF.

CDR3 sequence reads: CASSTGDFSSHLDTQYF. CDR3 coding DNA: TGCGCCAGCAGCACGGGGGACTTCTCCTCCCATTTAGATACGCAGTATTTT. The chain is built from TRBV5-1 and TRBJ2-3; D may be TRBD2 (6 bases). With 4 bases removed from V and 5 bases from J, the gap between germline ends came to 23 bases. CDR1 and CDR2 (germline): SGHRS, YFSETQ. CDR3 length equals 17 residues.

This chain joins TRBV5-6 and TRBJ1-3; D might be TRBD1 (6 bases). Per germline, CDR1 SGHDT and CDR2 YYEEEE. CDR3 length: 15 residues. Between the trimmed V and J ends, which lost 0 bases and 9 bases, there was a span of 16 bases. In DNA form, the CDR3 reads TGTGCCAGCAGCTTGGGCTGGGGGCTTTCGAGCACCATATATTTT. Translation: CASSLGWGLSSTIYF.

The chain couples TRBV7-9 to TRBJ2-2; 10 bases line up with TRBD1. Trimming removed 2 bases from V and 3 bases from J; junction bases left unmatched: 3. The CDR3 runs 16 residues. The V gene's germline CDR1 is SEHNR and CDR2 FQNEAQ (reference sequence). CDR3 sequence: CASSLRDRGDTGELFF. CDR3 sequence (DNA): TGTGCCAGCAGCTTAAGGGACAGGGGAGACACCGGGGAGCTGTTTTTT.

The V call is TRBV2, the J call TRBJ2-6, with TRBD1 as a possible D gene (6 bases). CDR1 and CDR2 (germline): SNHLY, FYNNEI. The CDR3 loop spans 17 amino acids. The germline V and J ends were trimmed by 7 bases and 0 bases, with 16 bases remaining between them. This CDR3 is CASNIQGPDSGANVLTF. The CDR3 DNA sequence: TGTGCCAGCAATATACAGGGTCCTGACTCTGGGGCCAACGTCCTGACTTTC. The full variable domain, rest sourced from reference TRBV2 and TRBJ2-6, is EPEVTQTPSHQVTQMGQEVILRCVPISNHLYFYWYRQILGQKVEFLVSFYNNEISEKSEIFDDQFSVERPDGSNFTLKIRSTKLEDSAMYFCASNIQGPDSGANVLTFGAGSRLTVL.

The CDR3 reads CASMEGISYEQYF. The CDR3 nucleotides are TGTGCCAGCATGGAGGGGATCTCCTACGAGCAGTACTTC. The chain has TRBV27 and TRBJ2-7; possible D gene TRBD2, 6 bases. The germline V and J ends were trimmed by 7 bases and 0 bases, with 10 bases remaining between them. The CDR3 has 13 residues. Germline assignment: CDR1 MNHEY and CDR2 SMNVEV (reference sequence).

This chain connects TRBV6-1 to TRBJ1-5; no clear D gene. Trimming cost V 4 bases and J 1 base, with 8 bases left between them. Germline assignment: CDR1 MNHNS and CDR2 SASEGT. This CDR3 has 14 amino acids. In nucleotides, the CDR3 is TGTGCCAGCAGTGGGGAGGTGAGCAATCAGCCCCAGCATTTT. Amino acid sequence: CASSGEVSNQPQHF.

The chain is built from TRBV11-3 and TRBJ2-2, with TRBD1 matching 11 bases. J was trimmed by 4 bases and V by 4 bases; bases with no gene match: 14. This CDR3 is 19 amino acids long. The V gene's germline CDR1 is SGHNT and CDR2 YENEEA. CDR3 nucleotide sequence: TGTGCCAGCAGCTCATCGGACAGGGGGCCCTGGGGGAGCACCGGGGAGCTGTTTTTT. The encoded protein is CASSSSDRGPWGSTGELFF.

This rearrangement joins TRBV19 to TRBJ1-4; D is unresolved. Trimming left V 5 bases short and J 8 bases short, with 9 bases between. CDR3 length equals 12 residues. From germline, CDR1 is LNHDA and CDR2 SQIVND (reference sequence). The chain's CDR3 is CASSPRQEKLFF. CDR3 DNA: TGTGCCAGTAGTCCCCGACAAGAAAAACTGTTTTTT.

This clone has just a few counts. This chain connects TRBV7-2 to TRBJ1-4; 8 nucleotides line up with TRBD1. Unmatched junction bases numbered 6, after V lost 1 base and J lost 8 bases. The CDR3 runs to 15 residues. Germline loops: CDR1 SGHTA, CDR2 FQGNSA. CDR3 nucleotides: TGTGCCAGCAGCTTAGACCAGGGGGCAAGGGAAAAACTGTTTTTT. Translated, it gives CASSLDQGAREKLFF.